This T cell receptor beta chain originates from a study of yellow fever vaccine responses in identical twins. Study findings and constraints: Reportedly, twins showed a vaccine T cell response that looked partly convergent and partly personalized.

Per the germline V gene, CDR1 is ENHRY and CDR2 is SYGVKD. V was trimmed by 2 bases and J by 4 bases, leaving 8 bases between them. The CDR3 covers 14 residues. In this sample, this clonotype turned up a few times. Its cognate antigen is unknown. TCRdb used MiXCR to reprocess the RT-PCR reads, holding one entry per CDR3 protein. The sample has fewer than 4,000 distinct CDR3 sequences, approximately 87% seen once. This sample comprised T cells from blood (PBMCs), unsorted or a sorted subset (not recorded which), obtained before or after yellow fever vaccination (not recorded which). This rearrangement joins TRBV10-3 to TRBJ2-2, with D unclear. This sequence originates from a young woman who received the yellow fever vaccine. The CDR3 region is CAISEQGPTGELFF. As DNA, the CDR3 is TGTGCCATCAGTGAGCAAGGTCCCACCGGGGAGCTGTTTTTT.